A single sample is the source of the 18 T cell receptor beta chains below, sequenced in a study of cytomegalovirus exposure and HLA in healthy donors. PCR employed 60 Vbeta and 13 Jbeta primers. Sequencing used immunoSEQ multiplex PCR; TCRdb keeps in-frame clones, though not all of them. The repertoire holds some 150,000 clones, with around 76% as singletons. Sequencing input: PBMCs. The source of these receptors is a man in his sixties in good health and CMV-seronegative.

This clone was picked up a small number of times. The chain uses TRBV7-2 and TRBJ2-7; TRBD2 might be the D (8 bases). There are 20 residues in the CDR3. Germline V gene data show CDR1 as SGHTA and CDR2 as FQGNSA. Trimming stripped 0 bases from V and 1 base from J, with 25 bases between. In DNA, the CDR3 is TGTGCCAGCAGCTTAGCTACGACAGGGTACAGAGCGGGAGCTTCCTACGAGCAGTACTTC. Protein product: CASSLATTGYRAGASYEQYF.

A note on this clone: The sample holds other DNA sequences that translate to the same CDR3. This chain uses TRBV18 with TRBJ2-7, with D perhaps matching TRBD1 (5 bases). Germline V gene sequence: CDR1 KGHSH, CDR2 LQKENI. The CDR3 extends over 13 amino acids. V gave up 2 bases and J gave up 0 bases, with 5 bases separating them. The CDR3 reads CASSPDSSYEQYF. CDR3 nucleotide sequence: TGTGCCAGCTCACCAGACAGCTCCTACGAGCAGTACTTC.

In DNA, the CDR3 is TGTGCCTGGGGCCACGTGGGAGACACCGGGGAGCTGTTTTTT. This encodes CAWGHVGDTGELFF. The chain links TRBV30 to TRBJ2-2; TRBD2 might be the D (5 bases). This CDR3 is built from 14 residues. Germline lookup yields CDR1 GTSNPN and CDR2 SVGIG (reference sequence). V gave up 5 bases and J gave up 3 bases, with 13 bases separating them.

The sample holds a few counts of this clone. This chain connects TRBV7-8 to TRBJ1-4; D unresolved. From germline, CDR1 is SGHVS and CDR2 FQNEAQ. This CDR3 contains 17 residues. Trimming took off 2 bases at V and 6 bases at J, with 19 bases between the two ends. CDR3 coding DNA: TGTGCCAGCAGCTTAACCCTCCCGCGGGAGACGGATGAAAAACTGTTTTTT. This translates into CASSLTLPRETDEKLFF.

The chain joins TRBV28 to TRBJ1-3; the match to TRBD1 covers 8 bases. This CDR3 spans 16 amino acids. Germline loops: CDR1 MDHEN, CDR2 SYDVKM. V gave up 3 bases and J gave up 4 bases; unmatched junction bases: 8. The CDR3 region has the DNA TGTGCCAGCAGTTTTTATGGACAGGGAAGAGGAAACACCATATATTTT. As protein: CASSFYGQGRGNTIYF. The full variable domain, its missing parts supplied by reference TRBV28 and TRBJ1-3, is DVKVTQSSRYLVKRTGEKVFLECVQDMDHENMFWYRQDPGLGLRLIYFSYDVKMKEKGDIPEGYSVSREKKERFSLILESASTNQTSMYLCASSFYGQGRGNTIYFGEGSWLTVV.

The chain combines TRBV28 with TRBJ2-3; 14 bases line up with TRBD2. The CDR3 sequence is 17 residues long. J gave up 3 bases and V 6 bases, and 8 bases lay outside the gene matches. CDR1 is MDHEN, CDR2 SYDVKM, per germline. The CDR3 sequence is CASSLAGLAGDTDTQYF. In nucleotides, the CDR3 is TGTGCCAGCAGCCTAGCGGGACTAGCGGGAGATACAGATACGCAGTATTTT.

The chain uses TRBV5-1 and TRBJ2-7, with 11 nucleotides matching TRBD1. J gave up 0 bases and V 4 bases, and 3 bases lay outside the gene matches. The CDR3 extends over 15 amino acids. Per the germline V gene, CDR1 is SGHRS and CDR2 is YFSETQ. The CDR3: CASSPGTGGSYEQYF. The CDR3 region has the DNA TGCGCCAGCAGCCCCGGGACAGGGGGCTCCTACGAGCAGTACTTC.

Here the CDR3 DNA reads TGTGCCAGCAAGAGGGGGACGGAAGATACGCAGTATTTT. Residues: CASKRGTEDTQYF. The rearrangement links TRBV7-3 to TRBJ2-3; the D gene is possibly TRBD1 (6 bases). There are 13 residues in the CDR3. The germline V gene encodes CDR1 SGHTA and CDR2 FQGTGA. V lost 7 bases to trimming and J lost 5 bases, with 13 bases between them.

CDR3 sequence (DNA): TGCGCCAGCAGCCGCGGAACAGGGTCGCTCTATGGCTACACCTTC. Amino acids: CASSRGTGSLYGYTF. The chain has TRBV4-1 and TRBJ1-2, with D perhaps matching TRBD1 (6 bases). CDR1 and CDR2 (germline): MGHRA, YSYEKL. Trimming stripped 4 bases from V and 4 bases from J, with 16 bases between. The CDR3 is 15 residues long.

In its sample, this clone was seen once. The chain is built from TRBV6-1 and TRBJ2-7; 10 nucleotides align to TRBD2. The trim removed 4 bases at V and 3 bases at J, leaving 6 bases unmatched. This CDR3 has 15 amino acids. Germline CDR1 MNHNS, CDR2 SASEGT. The CDR3 DNA reads as TGTGCCAGCAGTGCCGGACTAGCGGCTCTCTACGAGCAGTACTTC. As protein: CASSAGLAALYEQYF.

This clone has a single count. The chain carries TRBV6-1 and TRBJ2-5; D remains unclear. The germline V gene encodes CDR1 MNHNS and CDR2 SASEGT. The CDR3 runs to 15 residues. V gave up 1 base and J gave up 0 bases, with 9 bases separating them. CDR3 amino acids: CASSEGASYQETQYF. The CDR3 bases are TGTGCCAGCAGTGAAGGGGCTTCGTACCAAGAGACCCAGTACTTC.

The rearrangement uses TRBV7-2 and TRBJ1-2; 8 nucleotides agree with TRBD1. Germline V gene data show CDR1 as SGHTA and CDR2 as FQGNSA. Trimming took 3 bases from V and 4 from J; bases not matched to a gene: 7. There are 15 residues in the CDR3. The CDR3: CASSFTRTGTYGYTF. The CDR3 DNA reads as TGTGCCAGCAGCTTCACACGGACAGGGACCTATGGCTACACCTTC.

The chain joins TRBV6-5 to TRBJ2-1; no clear D gene. Germline CDR1 MNHEY, CDR2 SVGAGI. The length of the CDR3 is 12 residues. Trimming pared 5 bases from V and 10 bases from J, leaving 12 bases between. The CDR3 DNA reads as TGTGCCAGCAGTCCCGATCCGAGGGAGCAGTTCTTC. Translated, it gives CASSPDPREQFF.

The V call is TRBV7-8, the J call TRBJ1-5; D remains unclear. CDR1 is SGHVS and CDR2 is FQNEAQ in the germline V gene. This CDR3 contains 16 residues. V shed 5 bases and J shed 1 base, with 15 bases lying between them. The DNA of the CDR3 is TGTGCCAGCAGCCCGGAGGGCGGGTACAGCAATCAGCCCCAGCATTTT. Its translation is CASSPEGGYSNQPQHF. Combining the CDR3 with reference TRBV7-8 and TRBJ1-5 gives the whole variable domain GAGVSQSPRYKVAKRGQDVALRCDPISGHVSLFWYQQALGQGPEFLTYFQNEAQLDKSGLPSDRFFAERPEGSVSTLKIQRTQQEDSAVYLCASSPEGGYSNQPQHFGDGTRLSIL.

This clone was observed once. The chain recombines TRBV5-1 with TRBJ2-2; D is possibly TRBD2 (6 bases). Germline V gives CDR1 SGHRS, CDR2 YFSETQ. Between the trimmed V and J ends, which lost 5 bases and 4 bases, there was a span of 15 bases. This CDR3 region has 15 residues. The CDR3 loop reads CASRTGVGTTGELFF. The CDR3 DNA reads TGCGCCAGCAGAACGGGGGTGGGGACCACCGGGGAGCTGTTTTTT.

The chain carries TRBV10-3 and TRBJ2-1; D may be TRBD1 (5 bases). V lost 10 bases and J lost 7, with 23 bases in between. The CDR3 spans 15 residues. Per the germline V gene, CDR1 is ENHRY and CDR2 is SYGVKD. The CDR3 sequence is CATHPEVGPRNEQFF. The DNA of the CDR3 is TGTGCCACTCACCCAGAGGTGGGGCCACGTAATGAGCAGTTCTTC.

This chain joins TRBV9 and TRBJ2-1; no clear D. Germline CDR1 SGDLS, CDR2 YYNGEE. The CDR3 is made up of 13 amino acids. V shed 0 bases and J shed 5 bases, with 6 bases lying between them. CDR3 amino acids: CASSVDRNNEQFF. CDR3 DNA: TGTGCCAGCAGCGTAGACAGAAACAATGAGCAGTTCTTC.

The rearrangement uses TRBV5-1 and TRBJ1-2; D possibly corresponds to TRBD1 (5 bases). The V end was cut by 4 bases, the J end by 8 bases, with 30 bases between. The CDR3 totals 18 residues. Germline CDR1 and CDR2: SGHRS and YFSETQ. As DNA, the CDR3 is TGCGCCAGCAGCGGAGTAGGGTCGGCGGGGGGATCAACTATCGGCTACACCTTC. Protein product: CASSGVGSAGGSTIGYTF. The whole variable domain, remainder taken from reference TRBV5-1 and TRBJ1-2, is KAGVTQTPRYLIKTRGQQVTLSCSPISGHRSVSWYQQTPGQGLQFLFEYFSETQRNKGNFPGRFSGRQFSNSRSEMNVSTLELGDSALYLCASSGVGSAGGSTIGYTFGSGTRLTVV.